This T cell receptor (beta chain) stems from a study of T cells after yellow fever vaccination (dated by TCRdb to the late 2010s). With regard to the full study: The SMART-Seq v4 Ultra Low Input RNA kit was used to prepare libraries from fractions with low cell numbers. The cohort comprised two healthy male donors, one aged 18 to 29 and one aged 30 to 40 years. Blood was drawn at multiple timepoints before and after primary and secondary immunization, with bulk PBMC replicates and cell subsets isolated. Bulk TCR alpha and beta repertoires were sequenced longitudinally to track T-cell clones before and after primary and booster YFV17D yellow fever vaccination. General study outcomes and caveats: Computational filtering was needed because FACS-sorted repertoires could contain abundant contaminating clonotypes from the bulk population. Because the study included only two donors, the extent to which the findings can be generalized is limited. Compared with the primary T-cell response, the secondary T-cell response was weaker but faster, peaking on day 5 rather than day 15. Most clones expanded after primary vaccination (around 96% of CD4 and roughly 91% of CD8) were re-detected after the booster, suggesting that broad memory maintenance occurred. A small share of clonotypes was detected in both CD4 and CD8 compartments, with the overlap likely arising from convergent recombination.

Per the publication, the treatment or condition label means: live attenuated yellow fever vaccine strain. PBMCs were isolated from peripheral blood using a standard Ficoll-Paque protocol. CD4 and CD8 T-cell fractions were isolated with Dynabeads CD4 and CD8 positive selection kits. TriZol was used to extract RNA from bulk PBMCs, CD4 and CD8 fractions, and dextramer-positive and dextramer-negative fractions. Measured from the cysteine to the phenylalanine, the CDR3 is 14 residues long. The sequence is cut down to CDR3 DNA, 42 bases in frame from base 1. Deletion took 6 bases off V and 5 bases off J, with a span of 16 bases between the germline ends. CDR1 is given as MNHNS and CDR2 as SASEGT, both from the germline V gene. TCR cDNA was synthesized by 5'RACE template switching, which introduced a universal primer site and unique molecular identifiers. Priming of cDNA synthesis was performed from both the TCR alpha and TCR beta constant segments. Two PCR steps were used to amplify libraries, with sample barcodes and sequencing adapters being added in the second step. Sequencing of libraries was performed on Illumina HiSeq 2500 (2x100 bp) or NovaSeq (2x150 bp). Regarding the original processing steps: Demultiplexing of reads and collapsing into UMI consensus sequences were performed with MIGEC, and V(D)J alignment was carried out with MiXCR. Vaccine-responding clonotypes were identified with edgeR using replicate PBMC samples, with FDR below 0.01 and a log2 fold change above 5 up to day 15 being required. CD4 or CD8 identity was assigned to each bulk clonotype according to whether the clonotype was present at higher abundance in the sequenced CD4 repertoire or the sequenced CD8 repertoire. TCRdb trimmed the raw reads at Q25, called clones with MiXCR and kept productive beta chains. Rows with a matching CDR3 protein are joined into one entry that keeps the most common DNA and genes. These V and J calls are TCRdb output, not the study's own analysis. The sample table records some 110,000 distinct CDR3 sequences; around 7.2% of these occur just once. The biggest ten clones account for more than 2.5% of the sample.

This clonotype was observed many times. No antigen is known for it. No per-base quality is available; no much larger clone lies one base away. The clonotype originates from a man between 18 and 35 years old who received the YFV17D yellow fever vaccine. Sequenced here: CD4+ T cells sorted from PBMCs, sampled more than 40 days after the first yellow fever vaccination. The chain is encoded by TRBV6-1 joined to TRBJ1-1, and perhaps TRBD1 as D gene, on 6 matching bases. Read as DNA, the sequence is TGTGCCAGCAGATTTAGGGGGGCGCCTACTGAAGCTTTCTTT. Its product reads: CASRFRGAPTEAFF.